The source of this T cell receptor (beta chain) is a study of shared clonotypes between healthy human individuals. Study background: Each donor's CD4 naive and CD4 memory cells filled three plates apiece, CD8 naive two, and CD8 memory one.

The CDR3 runs to 12 residues. Germline assignment: CDR1 ENHRY and CDR2 SYGVKD. Trimming cost V 4 bases and J 3 bases, with 6 bases left between them. The input for sorted-subset replicate PCRs was about 210 ng DNA, around 27,000 T cell genomes. In the authors' methods: ImmunoSEQ yielded junction-only sequences lacking quality scores, so filtering differed. Libraries were prepared by immunoSEQ multiplex PCR; TCRdb keeps only in-frame clonotypes and omits some of them. The V and J calls and clone size were taken over from that table, and D and trimming were inferred from the DNA. The repertoire holds approximately 2.4 million clones, approximately 96% seen once, with 0.1% to 0.15% in the top ten.

The receptor was derived from a man aged 18 to 30 in good health. The chain links TRBV10-3 to TRBJ2-5, with TRBD2 as a possible D gene (6 bases). Sequenced: naive CD4+ T cells sorted from blood. Subset described: CD45RA+ positively selected. The CDR3, as DNA: TGTGCCATCAGTGCGGGAGAAGAGACCCAGTACTTC. Protein product: CAISAGEETQYF.